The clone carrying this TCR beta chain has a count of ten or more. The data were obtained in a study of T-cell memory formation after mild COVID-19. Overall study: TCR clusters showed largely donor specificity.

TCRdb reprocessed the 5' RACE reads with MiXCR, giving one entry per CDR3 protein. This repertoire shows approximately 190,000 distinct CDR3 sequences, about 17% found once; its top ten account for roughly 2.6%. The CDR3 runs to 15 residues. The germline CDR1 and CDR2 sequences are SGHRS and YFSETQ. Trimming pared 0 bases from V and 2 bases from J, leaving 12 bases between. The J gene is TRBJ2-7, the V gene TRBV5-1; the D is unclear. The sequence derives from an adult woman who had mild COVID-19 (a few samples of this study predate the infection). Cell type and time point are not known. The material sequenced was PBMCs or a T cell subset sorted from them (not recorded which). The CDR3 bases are TGCGCCAGCAGCTTGGAACCGGGCCCGACCTACGAGCAGTACTTC. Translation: CASSLEPGPTYEQYF. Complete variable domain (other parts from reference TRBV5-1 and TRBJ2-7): KAGVTQTPRYLIKTRGQQVTLSCSPISGHRSVSWYQQTPGQGLQFLFEYFSETQRNKGNFPGRFSGRQFSNSRSEMNVSTLELGDSALYLCASSLEPGPTYEQYFGPGTRLTVT.